The rows below give T cell receptor beta chains drawn from one sample of a study of CD8 T cells in Susac syndrome. TCRdb itself ran the immunoSEQ multiplex PCR reads through MiXCR, one entry per CDR3 protein. The table has 110,000 to 150,000 distinct CDR3 sequences, nearly 95% seen once; the top ten hold roughly 0.27%. The specimen sequenced was CD8+ T cells from PBMCs. All receptors derive from a human donor in good health. The CDR3 runs from the conserved cysteine through the conserved F or W. Fields, in order: clone size, V gene, D gene, J gene, CDR3 DNA, CDR3 protein. The D gene is left open where the match is weak. Rows give clone size only sometimes, using once, few, many, or a class for an expanded clone.

>NA|TRBV27|NA|TRBJ2-1
TGTGCCAGCAGCCCAAGATGGGGCATTGAGCAGTTCTTC
CASSPRWGIEQFF
>NA|TRBV20-1|TRBD2|TRBJ2-5
TGCAGTGCTCCATTAGCGGGAGGTTCAGAGACCCAGTACTTC
CSAPLAGGSETQYF
>once|TRBV29-1|NA|TRBJ1-4
TGCAGCGTTGAAACGCAGGAAGGACTGTTTTTT
CSVETQEGLFF
>NA|TRBV28|NA|TRBJ2-1
TGTGCCAGCCGACCGGGAGTCTACACCCCTGCAGAGCAGTTCTTC
CASRPGVYTPAEQFF
>NA|TRBV19|NA|TRBJ2-7
TGTGCCAGTAGTATGACGAGGGGATCCTACGAGCAGTACTTC
CASSMTRGSYEQYF
>NA|TRBV27|NA|TRBJ2-5
TGTGCCAGCATAGGTGGGGAGACCCAGTACTTC
CASIGGETQYF
>NA|TRBV7-9|TRBD2|TRBJ2-2
TGTGCCAGCGGACTAGCGGAAACCGGGGAGCTGTTTTTT
CASGLAETGELFF
>NA|TRBV30|TRBD2|TRBJ2-1
TGTGCCTGGAACCGGGGGGACTCATACAATGAGCAGTTCTTC
CAWNRGDSYNEQFF
>NA|TRBV19|NA|TRBJ2-5
TGTGCCAGTAGTATAGGCGGGGAGACCCAGTACTTC
CASSIGGETQYF
>NA|TRBV19|TRBD2|TRBJ2-7
TGTGCCAGTAGTACGCATACTAGCGGTTACGAGCAGTACTTC
CASSTHTSGYEQYF
>NA|TRBV9|NA|TRBJ2-7
TGTGCCAGTAACCCAGGGGGAGGGGGTTCCTACGAGCAGTACTTC
CASNPGGGGSYEQYF
>NA|TRBV15|NA|TRBJ2-2
TGTGCCACCAGCATTACCAGGAGCGGGACCGGGGAGCTGTTTTTT
CATSITRSGTGELFF
>NA|TRBV24-1|NA|TRBJ1-1
TGTGCCACCAGTGATTTCACGGGGACTGAAGCTTTCTTT
CATSDFTGTEAFF
>once|TRBV20-1|TRBD2|TRBJ2-5
TGCAGTGCTGCCGGGACTAGCGGGAGGCCGGGGGGGACCCAGTACTTC
CSAAGTSGRPGGTQYF
>once|TRBV20-1|NA|TRBJ2-5
TGCAGTGCAACCATCCCGGACTACCAAGAGACCCAGTACTTC
CSATIPDYQETQYF
>NA|TRBV27|TRBD2|TRBJ2-3
TGTGCCAGCAGTTTTGGGGCGGGGGGGGATACGCAGTATTTT
CASSFGAGGDTQYF
>NA|TRBV30|TRBD2|TRBJ2-2
TGTGCCTGCCTGGGACTAGACAGCGGGGAGCTGTTTTTT
CACLGLDSGELFF
>once|TRBV29-1|NA|TRBJ2-7
TGCAGCGTTGAGGTGGACGAGCAGTACTTC
CSVEVDEQYF
>NA|TRBV27|NA|TRBJ2-2
TGTGCCAGCAGTTCGCTAATAAACACCGGGGAGCTGTTTTTT
CASSSLINTGELFF
>NA|TRBV28|TRBD2|TRBJ2-1
TGTGCCAGCAGTTTTGGACTAGCCACCCCCAATGAGCAGTTCTTC
CASSFGLATPNEQFF
>once|TRBV12-3/TRBV12-4|NA|TRBJ1-1
TGTGCCAGCAGTTTCGGCATGAACACTGAAGCTTTCTTT
CASSFGMNTEAFF
>NA|TRBV20-1|TRBD2|TRBJ2-7
TGCAGTGCTCCGTATAGCGGGAGCGTCTCCTACGAGCAGTACTTC
CSAPYSGSVSYEQYF
>NA|TRBV27|NA|TRBJ2-5
TGTGCCAGCAGTCTCGGGGGGACCCAGTACTTC
CASSLGGTQYF
>NA|TRBV7-2|TRBD2|TRBJ2-1
TGTGCCAGCAGCCCATGGACTAGTAGGAATGAGCAGTTCTTC
CASSPWTSRNEQFF
>NA|TRBV5-4|TRBD2|TRBJ2-1
TGTGCCACCACAATAGCGGGAGGCCACAATGAGCAGTTCTTC
CATTIAGGHNEQFF
>NA|TRBV7-2|NA|TRBJ2-7
TGTGCCAGCAGCTTCTATCGCGGGGAGCAGTACTTC
CASSFYRGEQYF
>NA|TRBV7-3|TRBD1|TRBJ2-1
TGTGCCAGCAGCCCGACCGAGACAGGGCCCCTGTTCTTC
CASSPTETGPLFF
>NA|TRBV7-3|NA|TRBJ2-4
TGTGCCAGCAGCTCGGCAGAAGCCAAAAACATTCAGTACTTC
CASSSAEAKNIQYF
>NA|TRBV2|NA|TRBJ2-1
TGTGCCAGCAGTGAATTCGCGACAGGCTACAATGAGCAGTTCTTC
CASSEFATGYNEQFF
>NA|TRBV12-3/TRBV12-4|TRBD2|TRBJ2-5
TGTGCCAGCACCCTGGGACTAGCGATACAAGAGACCCAGTACTTC
CASTLGLAIQETQYF
>NA|TRBV6-2/TRBV6-3|NA|TRBJ2-7
TGTGCCAGCAGTATCCTGGACCCCTACGAGCAGTACTTC
CASSILDPYEQYF
>NA|TRBV7-2|TRBD1|TRBJ2-7
TGTGCCAGCAGCTTACACCGGGACAGGTCCTACGAGCAGTACTTC
CASSLHRDRSYEQYF
>NA|TRBV4-3|TRBD2|TRBJ2-5
TGCGCCAGCAGCCGATCCGTCGGGGGGGGAGAGACCCAGTACTTC
CASSRSVGGGETQYF
>NA|TRBV2|NA|TRBJ1-1
TGTGCCAGCAGCTCTGCCAGTTGGACTGAAGCTTTCTTT
CASSSASWTEAFF
>NA|TRBV24-1|NA|TRBJ2-6
TGTGCCACCAGTGACCCGGACAGCTCTGGGGCCAACGTCCTGACTTTC
CATSDPDSSGANVLTF
>NA|TRBV25-1|TRBD1|TRBJ2-7
TGTGCCAGCAGAGGGACAGGGATGAGCGAGCAGTACTTC
CASRGTGMSEQYF
>NA|TRBV11-2|NA|TRBJ2-1
TGTGCCAGCAGCTCTCTGGGGGTGCTGTTCTTC
CASSSLGVLFF
>NA|TRBV12-3/TRBV12-4|NA|TRBJ2-1
TGTGCCAGCAGTTTCGAGCAGGGCAATGAGCAGTTCTTC
CASSFEQGNEQFF
>NA|TRBV27|NA|TRBJ2-7
TGTGCCAGCAGTTTCGCAGGGTTCGACGAGCAGTACTTC
CASSFAGFDEQYF
>NA|TRBV7-3|NA|TRBJ2-1
TGTGCCAGCAGCTTTAAAACGGGTGAGCAGTTCTTC
CASSFKTGEQFF
>NA|TRBV27|TRBD1|TRBJ1-1
TGTGGGACAGGGGCTCTGAACACTGAAGCTTTCTTT
CGTGALNTEAFF
>NA|TRBV29-1|TRBD2|TRBJ2-1
TGCAGCGTGCCCACTAGCGGGCGATACAATGAGCAGTTCTTC
CSVPTSGRYNEQFF
>NA|TRBV11-2|NA|TRBJ1-2
TGTGCCAGCAGCTTTACCACAGCCGACTATGGCTACACCTTC
CASSFTTADYGYTF
>NA|TRBV7-9|TRBD1|TRBJ2-7
TGTGCCAGCAGATCCGGGACAGGGGGCTCCTACGAGCAGTACTTC
CASRSGTGGSYEQYF
>NA|TRBV12-3/TRBV12-4|NA|TRBJ2-3
TGTGCCAGCAGTCCCGGCGTTACGCAGTATTTT
CASSPGVTQYF
>NA|TRBV28|NA|TRBJ1-5
TGTGCCAGCAGTAGTAACATCGCAAGCCATCAGCCCCAGCATTTT
CASSSNIASHQPQHF
>NA|TRBV13|TRBD2|TRBJ2-1
TGTGCCAGCATGAACAGCGGGAGCTCTCAGTTCTTC
CASMNSGSSQFF
>NA|TRBV15|TRBD2|TRBJ2-1
TGTGCCACCAGCAGAGAGAGGCCTAGCGGGAGTAATGAGCAGTTCTTC
CATSRERPSGSNEQFF
>once|TRBV28|NA|TRBJ2-3
TGTGCCAGCAGCCCCCGCGGGACCTCAGATACGCAGTATTTT
CASSPRGTSDTQYF
>NA|TRBV20-1|NA|TRBJ2-1
TGCAGTGCTAGAGACCGGCGGAGTAGCTCCTACAATGAGCAGTTCTTC
CSARDRRSSSYNEQFF
>NA|TRBV4-1|TRBD1|TRBJ2-2
TGCGCCAGCAGCCCACAGGGGTTGGGCACCGGGGAGCTGTTTTTT
CASSPQGLGTGELFF
>NA|TRBV13|NA|TRBJ1-1
TGTGCCAGCAGCTTAGGGGGGCCCGGCAGGAACACTGAAGCTTTCTTT
CASSLGGPGRNTEAFF
>few|TRBV27|NA|TRBJ2-7
TGTGCCAGCAGTTTATCCTTGTCCTACGAGCAGTACTTC
CASSLSLSYEQYF
>NA|TRBV28|TRBD1|TRBJ2-3
TGTGCCAGCACCCGACAGGGTAGGACAGATACGCAGTATTTT
CASTRQGRTDTQYF
>NA|TRBV29-1|NA|TRBJ1-2
TGCAGCGGGTACCAGACAGGCTTTAACTATGGCTACACCTTC
CSGYQTGFNYGYTF
>NA|TRBV19|NA|TRBJ2-1
TGTGCCAGTCACGACACCTTCTCCTACAATGAGCAGTTCTTC
CASHDTFSYNEQFF
>NA|TRBV9|TRBD1|TRBJ2-1
TGTGCCAGCAGCGAGGACAGGTACTCTTTCGGTGAGCAGTTCTTC
CASSEDRYSFGEQFF
>once|TRBV27|NA|TRBJ2-7
TGTGCCAGCAGTCCCAAAGGGAATCACTACGAGCAGTACTTC
CASSPKGNHYEQYF
>NA|TRBV19|NA|TRBJ2-7
TGTGCCAGTAGTATGTTCAACGAGCAGTACTTC
CASSMFNEQYF
>NA|TRBV19|TRBD2|TRBJ2-1
TGTGCCAGTACCTCACTAGCGGGATCCTACAATGAGCAGTTCTTC
CASTSLAGSYNEQFF